The source of this TCR beta chain is a study of CD8+CD57+ T cells in acquired aplastic anemia. Turning to the study itself: Yields of DNA that came from sorted CD4+ and CD8+ cells averaged approximately 3.2 ug. Study outcomes and limitations: With respect to CD8+ Simpson's diversity, patients and controls did not differ significantly. Shared by patients and controls, some 29 CD8+ CDR3s were abundant in patients.

This clonotype appeared many times. Its antigen is unidentified. CDR1 and CDR2 (germline): SQVTM, ANQGSEA. V lost 4 bases, J lost 4 bases, and 13 bases lay in between. The CDR3 runs 13 residues. Patients included in sequencing had previously demonstrated CD8+CD57+ cell expansion by flow cytometry. Patients, without exception, had severe acquired aplastic anemia. Genomic DNA constituted the template upon which TCR beta VDJ and CDR3 profiling was performed. In TCRdb, the reads were re-called with MiXCR into one record per CDR3 protein. The sample contains roughly 500,000 distinct CDR3 sequences, around a third of which appear only once.

Sequencing was performed on sorted CD4+, CD8+, or CD8+CD57+ T cells (not recorded which) from PBMCs. This TCR derives from a human donor with aplastic anemia. The V gene is TRBV29-1, the J gene TRBJ1-1; a possible D gene is TRBD1 (5 bases). The CDR3 DNA follows: TGCAGCGTTGTCAGGGTAGGGAGCACTGAAGCTTTCTTT. It is translated as CSVVRVGSTEAFF.